The clone carrying this T cell receptor (beta chain) was counted a few times. Its antigen is not identified. This record comes from a study of vaccination and CD4 T cells after COVID-19. Study context: Across the group, participants received two doses of either BNT162b2 or mRNA-1273 vaccine.

V was cut by 5 bases and J by 0 bases, with 17 bases left in between. The CDR3 contains 17 residues. Per germline, CDR1 SEHNR and CDR2 FQNEAQ (reference sequence). With the Oncomine TCR Beta short-read assay, DNA from cultured CD4+ T cells was sequenced. From CD4+ T cells that had been cultured, genomic DNA was extracted. TCRdb re-called the PCR reads through MiXCR, storing one row per CDR3 protein. The sample carries around 10,000 distinct CDR3 sequences, around 30% recorded once. Treatment noted: roughly 10-day PBMC culture with coronavirus spike peptide pools or control peptides (ViraFEST assay). Pre-COVID-19 pandemic sampling (2011-2018) yielded the unexposed donor's CD4+ T cells. The authors replaced half the medium with fresh IL-2 medium on days 3 and 7. Overall study findings and caveats: The rise in median SARS-CoV-2-reactive clonotypes, from roughly 22 to 38, was not significant.

The rearrangement links TRBV7-9 to TRBJ1-5; D is ambiguous. Material: CD4+ T cells from blood, cultured in vitro. This TCR came from a human donor in good health. CDR3 bases: TGTGCCAGCAGCAGCCCAGAAAACCTTCTTAGCAATCAGCCCCAGCATTTT. Amino acid sequence: CASSSPENLLSNQPQHF.